Below, one TCR beta chain is given with its context. Antigen: not known. This sample is drawn from a study of cytomegalovirus exposure and HLA in healthy donors. Across the study: Earlier, 110 million or so unique TCR beta sequences were recovered from roughly 200 million T cells by an analysis.

The primer mix had 60 Vbeta and 13 Jbeta primers. Here immunoSEQ multiplex PCR was the method, and the copy in TCRdb shows in-frame clones only, minus some. Counted here are under 200,000 clones, more than 70% occurring once; the ten biggest clones make up approximately 0.98%. Whole-study findings and limits: Analyzed later, most CMV-associated TCR beta chains appeared HLA-restricted. Owing to their indistinguishability, certain V segments, notably TRBV6-2 and TRBV6-3, were excluded. The study flagged some 170 TCR beta chains as cytomegalovirus-associated.

This CDR3 has 14 amino acids. Germline lookup yields CDR1 ENHRY and CDR2 SYGVKD. The clonotype comes from a man in his thirties or forties in good health and CMV-seronegative. Sequenced input: PBMCs. This chain connects TRBV10-3 to TRBJ2-5, with 7 bases aligning to TRBD1. Gene TRBJ2-7 matches the end of the DNA better, so the J call may be wrong. CDR3 nucleotides: TGTGCCATCAGTGAGGTGGACAGGCGCTACGAGCAGTACTTC. Translated, it gives CAISEVDRRYEQYF.